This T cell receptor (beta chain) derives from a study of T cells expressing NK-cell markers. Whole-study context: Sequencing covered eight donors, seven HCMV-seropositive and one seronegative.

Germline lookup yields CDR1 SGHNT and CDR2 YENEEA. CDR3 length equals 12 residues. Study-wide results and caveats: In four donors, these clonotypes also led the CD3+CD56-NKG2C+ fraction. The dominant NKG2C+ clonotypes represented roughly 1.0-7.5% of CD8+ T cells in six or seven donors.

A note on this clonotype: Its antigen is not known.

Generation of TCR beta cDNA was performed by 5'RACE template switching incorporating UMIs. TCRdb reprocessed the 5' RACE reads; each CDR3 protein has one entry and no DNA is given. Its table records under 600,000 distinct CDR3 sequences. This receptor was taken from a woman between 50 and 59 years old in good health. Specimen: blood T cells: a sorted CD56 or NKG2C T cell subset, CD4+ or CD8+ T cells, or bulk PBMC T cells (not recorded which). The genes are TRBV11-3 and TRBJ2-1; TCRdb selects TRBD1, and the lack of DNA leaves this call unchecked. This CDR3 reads CASSLRGAEQFF.